Sequencing of this T cell receptor (beta chain) was carried out in a study of T cell responses to AZD1222 COVID-19 vaccine (dated by TCRdb to about 2021). Context from the whole study: A total of roughly 240 trial participants underwent TCR sequencing, of whom roughly 210 received two doses of AZD1222 and around 26 received two doses of the MenACWY control vaccine. Trial participants were enrolled by age into subgroups of 18-55, 56-69 and 70-plus years, and around 150, 28 and 57 TCR-sequenced participants, respectively, were included in these subgroups.

In the paper's terms, the time point label means: about 28 days (+/-7) after the second vaccine dose. AZD1222 recipients whose second dose came at about 4 weeks and those whose second dose came at about 12 weeks were combined into one group, since spike-specific TCR depth and breadth did not differ between the two schedules. Vaccinee samples came from UK trials COV001 and COV002, including a single-blind randomized controlled phase 2/3 trial of AZD1222 (ChAdOx1 nCoV-19) in healthy adults. Trial participant PBMC samples were collected at day 0 and day 28 after the second dose for TCRbeta chain sequencing. Results the study describes overall, beyond this receptor: Conclusions about previously exposed vaccinees were limited because only a handful of AZD1222 recipients were SARS-CoV-2 seropositive at baseline. Because no samples from the day 14 peak response were available, repertoires could be characterized only after the peak T cell response. Spike-specific TCR breadth and depth rose significantly after two AZD1222 doses compared with day 0 and with MenACWY recipients. Vaccine-associated CD4 TCRs spanned the whole spike protein, with dominant responses in regions 160-218 and 743-854. The 56-69-year group was small, and its depth increase did not reach significance, likely because of low power. Most participants were white British and females outnumbered males, and the authors suggested that clonal diversity may have been underestimated. Epitopes outside the regions mutated in the B.1.351 and B.1.1.7 variants were reportedly recognized by nearly half of the unique spike-specific TCRs.

This clone was detected only once. Its target antigen remains unknown. Per-nucleotide qualities are absent, and no much larger clonotype sits a single base away. The CDR3 regions of human TCRbeta chains were analyzed by immunosequencing. Per the source publication's procedure: TCRs in the repertoires were compared against a reference library of SARS-CoV-2-specific TCRs that had been generated with the MIRA antigen-specificity platform. Breadth was defined as the fraction of unique TCRs that were SARS-CoV-2-associated. Depth was defined as the fraction of total T cells that were SARS-CoV-2-associated. Using the MIRA data, each spike-specific TCR was mapped to the spike region that the TCR reacts to and placed in a CD4 or CD8 class. Log10-transformed breadth and depth values were compared by one-way ANOVA with Sidak's multiple comparisons tests. Imported from immuneACCESS, the table was reduced by TCRdb to in-frame sequences with V and J called. These copies leave out some clones; in studies compared against another copy, an unresolved V gene accounts for under half, and the cause of the remainder is not known. V and J calls and clone size are those listed in that table; D and trimming were worked out from the DNA. Across this sample there are about 110,000 clones, with around 91% seen only once. Around 8% of the sample is taken by the ten largest.

V is pruned by 4 bases and J by 5 bases, leaving 17 bases of the junction without a gene match. The CDR3, from cysteine to phenylalanine, totals 19 residues. CDR3 DNA only is kept here, 57 bases in frame from base 1. CDR1 and CDR2 are drawn from the germline V gene: KGHSH, LQKENI. The source material was peripheral blood, sampled 28 days after the second AZD1222 dose. The TCR was taken from an adult who received the AZD1222 COVID-19 vaccine. The chain links TRBV18 with TRBJ2-5, with 12 bases aligning to TRBD2. The CDR3: CASSQGAGTSGGRTETQYF. The DNA sequence is given as TGTGCCAGCTCACAAGGGGCCGGTACTAGCGGGGGGCGAACGGAGACCCAGTACTTC. Here the CDR3 is joined to the reference TRBV18 and TRBJ2-5 genes, and the full variable domain is: NAGVMQNPRHLVRRRGQEARLRCSPMKGHSHVYWYRQLPEEGLKFMVYLQKENIIDESGMPKERFSAEFPKEGPSILRIQQVVRGDSAAYFCASSQGAGTSGGRTETQYFGPGTRLLVL.